What follows are 4 T cell receptor beta chains derived from one specimen sequenced in a study of blood T cells in healthy people across ages. Next came a second PCR, run for about 7 to 12 cycles, which used a sample-barcoded 5' primer along with a J-beta primer mix. TCRdb redid the calling of the 5' RACE reads with MiXCR, one entry per CDR3 protein. The sample lists roughly 1.4 million distinct CDR3 sequences; approximately 59% were seen once. The sequencing input was blood. These receptors originate from a man younger than 35 in good health.

The V call is TRBV5-1, the J call TRBJ2-7; 8 bases are shared with TRBD2. V lost 9 bases and J lost 5; bases outside the gene matches: 22. Per germline, CDR1 SGHRS and CDR2 YFSETQ. The CDR3 is 17 amino acids. CDR3 sequence: CAIPGGIEELIPHEQYF. The CDR3 DNA sequence: TGCGCCATCCCGGGGGGGATTGAGGAGTTGATCCCCCACGAGCAGTACTTC.

The rearrangement links TRBV4-2 to TRBJ1-1, with D maybe TRBD1 (6 bases). V lost 0 bases to trimming and J lost 5 bases, with 16 bases between them. Germline V gene data show CDR1 as LGHNA and CDR2 as YNFKEQ. The CDR3 sequence is 16 residues long. CDR3 sequence (DNA): TGTGCCAGCAGCCAAGATCTACAGGGAATAAAAACTGAAGCTTTCTTT. Protein product: CASSQDLQGIKTEAFF.

This clonotype occurred a few times. V usage is TRBV7-6 and J usage is TRBJ2-7, with D perhaps TRBD2 (6 bases). The CDR3 loop spans 14 amino acids. Trimming took 5 bases from V and 4 from J, leaving 15 bases between them. Germline CDR1 SGHVS, CDR2 FNYEAQ. This chain's CDR3 is CASSTGGLAYEQYF. Written as DNA, the CDR3 is TGTGCCAGCAGCACTGGAGGGTTGGCTTACGAGCAGTACTTC.

The chain couples TRBV11-2 to TRBJ2-3; TRBD2 matches at 7 bases. The germline V gene has CDR1 SGHAT and CDR2 FQNNGV. The V segment lost 1 base and the J segment 2 bases; nucleotides outside the gene matches: 9. The CDR3 covers 17 residues. Here the CDR3 reads CASSLVGASGYTDTQYF. Here the CDR3 DNA reads TGTGCCAGCAGCTTAGTTGGAGCTAGCGGATACACAGATACGCAGTATTTT.